Listed here are 30 T cell receptor beta chains from one sample, sequenced in a study of control samples from healthy donors and cancer patients. Some clones are missing from TCRdb's copy, which holds only in-frame ones; the method was immunoSEQ multiplex PCR. Found here are approximately 160,000 clones, roughly 95% of them singletons; the top ten hold 4.1%. The sample comprised blood. The receptors derive from a woman aged 60 to 75 in good health.

The chain employs TRBV7-2 and TRBJ2-3; D perhaps matches TRBD2 (6 bases). The CDR3 contains 14 residues. Germline CDR1 and CDR2: SGHTA and FQGNSA. The V gene lost 2 bases and the J gene lost 2 bases, with 8 bases spanning the gap. The DNA of the CDR3 is TGTGCCAGCAGCTTATGGAGGGCCACAGATACGCAGTATTTT. Translating it yields CASSLWRATDTQYF.

The chain is built from TRBV7-2 and TRBJ2-7, with D perhaps being TRBD1 or TRBD2 (5 bases each). Germline-derived CDR1 and CDR2 are SGHTA and FQGNSA. V shed 1 base and J shed 5 bases, with 12 bases lying between them. This CDR3 has 14 residues. CDR3 sequence (DNA): TGTGCCAGCAGCTTAGACGCCGGGGCCGACGAGCAGTACTTC. As protein: CASSLDAGADEQYF.

This clone appeared once. The chain combines TRBV2 with TRBJ2-7, with 7 bases that match TRBD2. Germline CDR1 reads SNHLY; CDR2 reads FYNNEI. The CDR3 has 14 residues. The V and J ends lost 6 bases and 0 bases, in that order; junction bases with no gene match: 5. CDR3 in amino acids: CASSPQRGSYEQYF. CDR3 sequence (DNA): TGTGCCAGCAGCCCCCAGCGGGGCTCCTACGAGCAGTACTTC.

The chain combines TRBV5-1 with TRBJ1-3, with a tentative D call TRBD1 (5 bases). In germline, CDR1 is SGHRS, CDR2 YFSETQ. Trimming took off 0 bases at V and 0 bases at J, with 10 bases between the two ends. The CDR3 loop spans 16 amino acids. The CDR3 bases are TGCGCCAGCAGCTTGGGGGGGTCCGCCTCTGGAAACACCATATATTTT. It specifies CASSLGGSASGNTIYF.

This clone was observed once. The chain carries TRBV2 and TRBJ1-4; a possible D gene is TRBD1 (6 bases). Germline CDR1 and CDR2: SNHLY and FYNNEI. The CDR3 has 14 residues. V shed 1 base and J shed 7 bases, with 10 bases lying between them. CDR3 DNA sequence: TGTGCCAGCAGTGAAGTCAGGGGAACTGAAAAACTGTTTTTT. Translating gives CASSEVRGTEKLFF.

The chain employs TRBV7-9 and TRBJ2-7; weak D call: TRBD2 (6 bases). The CDR3 is 16 residues long. V was shortened by 5 bases and J by 4 bases, with 21 bases between the two germline ends. Germline CDR1 SEHNR, CDR2 FQNEAQ (reference sequence). The CDR3 DNA sequence: TGTGCCAGCAGCCGAACGGGTCTCGCGGGGAGGTACGAGCAGTACTTC. The encoded protein is CASSRTGLAGRYEQYF.

This clone was observed a single time. The V gene is TRBV6-6, the J gene TRBJ2-7; weak D call: TRBD2 (6 bases). The V gene lost 4 bases and the J gene lost 0 bases, with 10 bases spanning the gap. The germline V gene encodes CDR1 MNHNY and CDR2 SVGAGI (reference sequence). The CDR3 has 14 amino acids. DNA of the CDR3: TGTGCCAGCAGTTTCCAGGGAGGCTCCTACGAGCAGTACTTC. This translates into CASSFQGGSYEQYF.

This clone occurred once. The chain links TRBV18 to TRBJ2-5, with a weak D call TRBD1 (6 bases). Looked up from germline, CDR1 is KGHSH and CDR2 is LQKENI. The CDR3 covers 15 residues. V lost 3 bases, J lost 0 bases, and 11 bases lay in between. This chain's CDR3 is CASSPLRDNQETQYF. CDR3 bases: TGTGCCAGCTCACCTCTAAGGGACAACCAAGAGACCCAGTACTTC.

J is TRBJ1-5 and V is TRBV7-9; 7 bases are a match to TRBD1. The CDR3 contains 13 residues. The V gene's germline CDR1 is SEHNR and CDR2 FQNEAQ (reference sequence). After removal of 6 bases from V and 4 bases from J, the junction contained 3 bases not matched to a gene. The CDR3 DNA follows: TGTGCCAGCAGTCCGACAGGGAATCAGCCCCAGCATTTT. Translation: CASSPTGNQPQHF. The full variable domain, its missing parts supplied by reference TRBV7-9 and TRBJ1-5, is DTGVSQNPRHKITKRGQNVTFRCDPISEHNRLYWYRQTLGQGPEFLTYFQNEAQLEKSRLLSDRFSAERPKGSFSTLEIQRTEQGDSAMYLCASSPTGNQPQHFGDGTRLSIL.

This chain uses TRBV3-1 (or the pseudogene TRBV3-2) with TRBJ1-1; D may be TRBD1 (5 bases). The germline CDR1 and CDR2 sequences are LGHDT and YNNKEL (reference sequence). The CDR3 is 16 residues long. The germline V and J ends were trimmed by 5 bases and 6 bases, with 22 bases remaining between them. The CDR3 DNA reads TGTGCCAGCAGCGGAGGGACGGCGGGGCGCTATGCTGAAGCTTTCTTT. Its protein is CASSGGTAGRYAEAFF.

This chain connects TRBV10-2 to TRBJ1-1, with no clear D. Germline CDR1 is WSHSY and CDR2 is SAAADI. V was cut by 2 bases and J by 0 bases, with 7 bases left in between. The CDR3 is 14 residues long. DNA of the CDR3: TGCGCCAGCAGTGAGAGAGGATTGAACACTGAAGCTTTCTTT. This codes for CASSERGLNTEAFF.

This clone has only one observation. The rearrangement links TRBV28 to TRBJ1-2, with D tentatively TRBD1 (5 bases). V lost 3 bases, J lost 6 bases, and 11 bases lay in between. The CDR3 loop spans 13 amino acids. CDR1 MDHEN and CDR2 SYDVKM come from the germline V gene. CDR3 protein: CASSFGGEDGYTF. Here the CDR3 DNA reads TGTGCCAGCAGTTTTGGGGGGGAGGATGGCTACACCTTC.

This clone was seen once. The chain carries TRBV5-1 and TRBJ1-2; D call uncertain. V was shortened by 4 bases and J by 5 bases, with 9 bases between the two germline ends. This CDR3 contains 12 residues. CDR1 SGHRS and CDR2 YFSETQ come from the germline V gene. CDR3 sequence reads: CASSATEYGYTF. CDR3 nucleotide sequence: TGCGCCAGCAGCGCTACGGAATATGGCTACACCTTC. The variable domain in full, with the rest retrieved from reference TRBV5-1 and TRBJ1-2, is KAGVTQTPRYLIKTRGQQVTLSCSPISGHRSVSWYQQTPGQGLQFLFEYFSETQRNKGNFPGRFSGRQFSNSRSEMNVSTLELGDSALYLCASSATEYGYTFGSGTRLTVV.

V usage is TRBV9 and J usage is TRBJ1-3; weak D call: TRBD1 (6 bases). The CDR3 runs 14 residues. Between the trimmed V and J ends, which lost 4 bases and 6 bases, there was a span of 14 bases. Germline V gene data show CDR1 as SGDLS and CDR2 as YYNGEE. CDR3 sequence (DNA): TGTGCCAGCAGCCCCGGACAGATCCAAAACACCATATATTTT. It translates to CASSPGQIQNTIYF.

The V gene is TRBV2, the J gene TRBJ2-3; maybe TRBD2 (6 bases). The ends were cut back, 7 bases at V and 3 bases at J, with 14 bases in the middle. The CDR3 has 14 residues. Germline CDR1 and CDR2: SNHLY and FYNNEI. The CDR3 region is CASKRDWSTDTQYF. Written as DNA, the CDR3 is TGTGCCAGCAAGAGGGACTGGAGTACAGATACGCAGTATTTT.

V gene TRBV5-5 combines with J gene TRBJ2-1; tentative D call: TRBD2 (6 bases). Trimming pared 2 bases from V and 4 bases from J, leaving 10 bases between. This CDR3 comprises 14 residues. Germline V gene data show CDR1 as SGHKS and CDR2 as YYEKEE (reference sequence). The CDR3 loop reads CASSFFGTYNEQFF. The CDR3 DNA sequence: TGTGCCAGCAGCTTTTTTGGGACTTACAATGAGCAGTTCTTC. The variable domain in full, completed from reference TRBV5-5 and TRBJ2-1, reads DAGVTQSPTHLIKTRGQQVTLRCSPISGHKSVSWYQQVLGQGPQFIFQYYEKEERGRGNFPDRFSARQFPNYSSELNVNALLLGDSALYLCASSFFGTYNEQFFGPGTRLTVL.

This clone has only one observation. This sequence joins TRBV18 and TRBJ1-4; D not resolved. The V gene's germline CDR1 is KGHSH and CDR2 LQKENI. V dropped 5 bases and J dropped 0 bases, with 10 bases sitting between them. The CDR3 covers 15 residues. This CDR3 reads CASSTTAATNEKLFF. CDR3 DNA: TGTGCCAGCTCAACGACGGCTGCAACTAATGAAAAACTGTTTTTT.

This clone was counted a single time. This chain links TRBV7-9 with TRBJ1-4; unclear D gene. The V gene's germline CDR1 is SEHNR and CDR2 FQNEAQ (reference sequence). Trimming removed 1 base at V and 5 bases at J, with 5 bases between. This CDR3 spans 13 amino acids. This chain's CDR3 is CASSLDLNEKLFF. The CDR3 nucleotides are TGTGCCAGCAGCTTAGACCTGAATGAAAAACTGTTTTTT.

This clone was detected only a few times. This chain links TRBV2 with TRBJ1-2; unclear D gene. The CDR3 sequence is 12 residues long. V lost 5 bases to trimming and J lost 8 bases, with 12 bases between them. The germline V gene encodes CDR1 SNHLY and CDR2 FYNNEI. As DNA, the CDR3 is TGTGCCAGCAGTCCCCAGGTTTCGGGCTACACCTTC. Amino acids: CASSPQVSGYTF.

This chain uses TRBV6-5 with TRBJ1-2; 8 bases map to TRBD1. Trimming took 6 bases from V and 8 from J; bases not matched to a gene: 8. CDR1 is MNHEY and CDR2 is SVGAGI in the germline V gene. This CDR3 has 13 residues. CDR3 nucleotides: TGTGCCAGCAGCGCCAGGGGGCCAGGCGGCTACACCTTC. Its translation: CASSARGPGGYTF.

The CDR3 DNA sequence: TGTGCCAGCAGCTTAGGCTCAGGGGGGCTCACTGAAGCTTTCTTT. It is translated as CASSLGSGGLTEAFF. The V and J genes are TRBV7-9 and TRBJ1-1, with 7 bases identical to TRBD1. The V gene's germline CDR1 is SEHNR and CDR2 FQNEAQ (reference sequence). The V gene end was trimmed by 1 base and the J gene end by 4 bases; junction bases not matched to a gene: 6. The CDR3 is 15 residues long. The variable domain in full, completed from reference TRBV7-9 and TRBJ1-1, reads DTGVSQNPRHKITKRGQNVTFRCDPISEHNRLYWYRQTLGQGPEFLTYFQNEAQLEKSRLLSDRFSAERPKGSFSTLEIQRTEQGDSAMYLCASSLGSGGLTEAFFGQGTRLTVV.

V is TRBV5-1 and J is TRBJ1-4; D is possibly TRBD1 (5 bases). CDR3 size: 15 residues. Trimming took off 5 bases at V and 8 bases at J, with 19 bases between the two ends. Germline V lookup: CDR1 SGHRS, CDR2 YFSETQ. CDR3 nucleotides: TGCGCCAGCAGAGTAATAGGGACGGCGGGGGAAAAACTGTTTTTT. Its translation is CASRVIGTAGEKLFF.

CDR3 DNA sequence: TGTGCCAGCCACCCGTCGGGGCACCCCCAAGAGACCCAGTACTTC. Protein sequence: CASHPSGHPQETQYF. The rearrangement links TRBV27 to TRBJ2-5; D is possibly TRBD1 or TRBD2 (5 bases each). The CDR3 runs 15 residues. V was clipped by 8 bases and J by 1 base, with 17 bases between them. Germline values: CDR1 MNHEY, CDR2 SMNVEV (reference sequence).

J is TRBJ1-3 and V is TRBV3-1 (or the pseudogene TRBV3-2); D possibly corresponds to TRBD1 (5 bases). V shed 5 bases and J shed 0 bases, with 17 bases lying between them. The CDR3 spans 17 residues. CDR1 LGHDT and CDR2 YNNKEL come from the germline V gene (reference sequence). The CDR3: CASSDFMWGDSGNTIYF. CDR3 DNA: TGTGCCAGCAGCGATTTTATGTGGGGCGACTCTGGAAACACCATATATTTT.

The chain carries TRBV19 and TRBJ1-1; D unresolved. Per the germline V gene, CDR1 is LNHDA and CDR2 is SQIVND (reference sequence). The V gene lost 7 bases and the J gene lost 5 bases, with 8 bases spanning the gap. The CDR3 totals 11 residues. This CDR3 is CASNQETEAFF. The CDR3 nucleotides read TGTGCCAGTAATCAGGAGACTGAAGCTTTCTTT. Full variable domain (missing parts from reference TRBV19 and TRBJ1-1): DGGITQSPKYLFRKEGQNVTLSCEQNLNHDAMYWYRQDPGQGLRLIYYSQIVNDFQKGDIAEGYSVSREKKESFPLTVTSAQKNPTAFYLCASNQETEAFFGQGTRLTVV.

The rearrangement joins TRBV9 to TRBJ1-1, with TRBD1 as a possible D gene (5 bases). Germline V gene sequence: CDR1 SGDLS, CDR2 YYNGEE. This CDR3 has 15 amino acids. The V end lost 3 bases, the J end lost 2 bases, and 14 bases lay between the germline ends. The CDR3 protein is CASSANWGGNTEAFF. The CDR3 nucleotides read TGTGCCAGCAGCGCCAATTGGGGCGGAAACACTGAAGCTTTCTTT.

The chain has TRBV2 and TRBJ2-7, with a tentative D call TRBD2 (5 bases). The CDR3 contains 14 residues. V was trimmed by 3 bases and J by 1 base, leaving 10 bases between them. Looked up from germline, CDR1 is SNHLY and CDR2 is FYNNEI. CDR3 nucleotides: TGTGCCAGCAGTGATCTTGGAGGATCCTACGAGCAGTACTTC. This encodes CASSDLGGSYEQYF.

V and J are TRBV28 and TRBJ1-1; 7 bases fit TRBD1. The CDR3 length is 17 residues. The germline V gene encodes CDR1 MDHEN and CDR2 SYDVKM. With 3 bases clipped from V and 3 bases from J, the junction kept 13 bases outside the gene matches. The CDR3 reads CASSLAGSTGTYTEAFF. Written as DNA, the CDR3 is TGTGCCAGCAGTTTGGCCGGTTCGACAGGGACGTACACTGAAGCTTTCTTT.

This clone came up once. The V and J genes are TRBV21-1 and TRBJ1-3. TRBV21-1 is a pseudogene. This CDR3 is 18 amino acids long. The CDR3 DNA sequence: TGTGCCAGACGGTGGGGGGTTTTAAGGGATAGCTCTGGAAACACCATATATTTT. This encodes CARRWGVLRDSSGNTIYF.

The V call is TRBV18, the J call TRBJ1-5; 8 positions agree with TRBD1. The trim removed 3 bases at V and 7 bases at J, leaving 2 bases unmatched. CDR3 length: 13 amino acids. Germline V lookup: CDR1 KGHSH, CDR2 LQKENI. CDR3 loop: CASSPGQGQPQHF. The CDR3 DNA is TGTGCCAGCTCACCCGGACAGGGACAGCCCCAGCATTTT.